The 15 T cell receptor beta chains below come from one sample, sequenced in a study of radiotherapy plus CTLA-4 blockade in lung cancer. The repertoire was sequenced with immunoSEQ multiplex PCR; TCRdb's copy has only in-frame clones and lacks some. The sample has tens of thousands of clones, roughly three quarters seen once; the top ten hold under 3%. Sequenced material: peripheral blood, taken from a patient treated with radiotherapy plus ipilimumab. The receptor source for this set is a human donor with non-small cell lung cancer whose response to radiotherapy plus ipilimumab could not be evaluated.

The J gene is TRBJ2-7, the V gene TRBV28; D might be TRBD2 (6 bases). Trimming removed 7 bases at V and 0 bases at J, with 16 bases between. The CDR3 loop spans 15 amino acids. Germline V CDR1 and CDR2: MDHEN, SYDVKM. The CDR3 reads CASITGGQSSYEQYF. The CDR3 DNA is TGTGCCAGCATAACCGGGGGTCAATCCTCCTACGAGCAGTACTTC.

The V and J genes are TRBV9 and TRBJ2-3; D is perhaps TRBD2 (8 bases). The CDR3 runs to 16 residues. From germline, CDR1 is SGDLS and CDR2 YYNGEE. Trimming shortened V by 3 bases and J by 5 bases, and 19 bases separated the two germline ends. CDR3 in amino acids: CASSARGGQSLDTQYF. In DNA form, the CDR3 reads TGTGCCAGCAGCGCCCGGGGGGGACAGAGTTTAGATACGCAGTATTTT.

This chain connects TRBV11-2 to TRBJ2-7; 9 positions match TRBD1. Looked up from germline, CDR1 is SGHAT and CDR2 is FQNNGV. The CDR3 has 16 amino acids. After removal of 3 bases from V and 4 bases from J, the junction contained 10 bases not matched to a gene. CDR3 sequence: CASSFVGTGRYYEQYF. CDR3 DNA: TGTGCCAGCAGCTTCGTAGGGACAGGGCGGTATTACGAGCAGTACTTC.

In this sample, this clone turned up a few times. The V and J genes are TRBV27 and TRBJ2-7, with TRBD1 identical over 11 bases. After removal of 8 bases from V and 5 bases from J, the junction contained 11 bases not matched to a gene. The CDR3 covers 15 residues. Germline loops: CDR1 MNHEY, CDR2 SMNVEV (reference sequence). DNA for the CDR3: TGTGCCAGCTCTTCCGTGGGGACAGGGGGAAACGAGCAGTACTTC. Protein: CASSSVGTGGNEQYF.

J is TRBJ1-5 and V is TRBV19, with no clear D. Trimming pared 7 bases from V and 2 bases from J, leaving 12 bases between. Germline CDR1 LNHDA, CDR2 SQIVND (reference sequence). CDR3 size: 14 residues. CDR3 sequence (DNA): TGTGCCAGTAAATGGAGAAATGGCAATCAGCCCCAGCATTTT. Its translation: CASKWRNGNQPQHF.

V and J are TRBV2 and TRBJ2-7, with 10 bases fitting TRBD2. This CDR3 is 12 amino acids long. CDR1 and CDR2 (germline): SNHLY, FYNNEI. The J segment lost 12 bases and the V segment lost 5 bases, leaving 7 bases of the junction unmatched. Here the CDR3 reads CASSYTEREGYF. DNA of the CDR3: TGTGCCAGCAGTTACACCGAGCGGGAGGGGTACTTC.

V and J are TRBV27 and TRBJ2-7; D possibly corresponds to TRBD2 (6 bases). The V and J ends lost 6 bases and 6 bases respectively, with 18 bases between them. In germline, CDR1 is MNHEY, CDR2 SMNVEV (reference sequence). This CDR3 has 14 amino acids. In nucleotides, the CDR3 is TGTGCCAGCAGCCCGTTGCAGGGAGGTGTCGAGCAGTACTTC. This codes for CASSPLQGGVEQYF.

The chain recombines TRBV4-3 with TRBJ2-3; no definite D call. CDR1 and CDR2 (germline): LGHNA, YSLEER. The CDR3 has 16 amino acids. V shed 3 bases and J shed 0 bases, with 13 bases lying between them. CDR3 coding DNA: TGCGCCAGCAGCCAGATAGACATCCTTAGCACAGATACGCAGTATTTT. It is translated as CASSQIDILSTDTQYF.

The count of this clone is one. The rearrangement joins TRBV18 to TRBJ2-7; tentative D call: TRBD1 (6 bases). Germline loops: CDR1 KGHSH, CDR2 LQKENI. The CDR3 covers 13 residues. V lost 6 bases to trimming and J lost 4 bases, with 13 bases between them. The CDR3 DNA sequence: TGTGCCAGCTCGCAACAGGGTGGTTACGAGCAGTACTTC. Its translation is CASSQQGGYEQYF.

The chain couples TRBV4-3 to TRBJ2-1; D may be TRBD2 (6 bases). In germline, CDR1 is LGHNA, CDR2 YSLEER. The V gene lost 1 base and the J gene lost 0 bases, with 25 bases spanning the gap. This CDR3 has 21 amino acids. This chain's CDR3 is CASSQVFSGRRRGGSYNEQFF. In DNA form, the CDR3 reads TGCGCCAGCAGCCAAGTTTTTTCAGGGAGGAGGCGGGGCGGCTCCTACAATGAGCAGTTCTTC.

The chain links TRBV6-1 to TRBJ2-1, with TRBD2 matching over 16 bases. The V and J ends lost 4 bases and 8 bases, in that order; junction bases with no gene match: 8. This CDR3 has 17 residues. CDR1 and CDR2 from the germline V gene are MNHNS and SASEGT. The CDR3 DNA reads TGTGCCAGCAGTGGGGGACTAGCGGGAGGGTTTAACCATGAGCAGTTCTTC. Amino acids: CASSGGLAGGFNHEQFF.

The chain recombines TRBV11-3 with TRBJ2-2, with unresolved D. The germline gives CDR1 SGHNT, CDR2 YENEEA. V shed 1 base and J shed 6 bases, with 9 bases lying between them. The CDR3 covers 14 residues. This CDR3 reads CASSLGGTAGELFF. DNA of the CDR3: TGTGCCAGCAGCTTAGGCGGTACGGCCGGGGAGCTGTTTTTT.

The CDR3 here is CASSPEPYNEQFF. The CDR3 bases are TGTGCCAGCAGTCCGGAGCCTTACAATGAGCAGTTCTTC. This chain links TRBV7-6 with TRBJ2-1, with D hard to call. The V gene's germline CDR1 is SGHVS and CDR2 FNYEAQ. There are 13 residues in the CDR3. The V gene lost 6 bases and the J gene lost 4 bases, with 10 bases spanning the gap.

The chain carries TRBV5-1 and TRBJ1-1; D remains ambiguous. Germline CDR1 and CDR2: SGHRS and YFSETQ. V lost 2 bases and J lost 7, with 9 bases in between. The CDR3 consists of 12 residues. DNA for the CDR3: TGCGCCAGCAGCTTAACCAGTAATGAAGCTTTCTTT. Translation: CASSLTSNEAFF.

This sequence joins TRBV7-9 and TRBJ2-2; TRBD1 is a possible D gene (6 bases). Germline CDR1 and CDR2: SEHNR and FQNEAQ (reference sequence). The CDR3 runs 14 residues. V was cut by 5 bases and J by 2 bases, with 9 bases left in between. The CDR3, as DNA: TGTGCCAGCAGCAACAGGGAAAACACCGGGGAGCTGTTTTTT. This gives the protein CASSNRENTGELFF.